A single TCR beta chain is shown here with its context. The record originates from a study of T cell responses to AZD1222 COVID-19 vaccine. Using immunoSEQ multiplex PCR, the repertoire was profiled, and TCRdb retains in-frame clones only, with some absent. Seen here are 90,000 to 150,000 clones, 70% to 90% observed once, and the top ten hold approximately 16%. This CDR3 is 14 amino acids long. Deletions cut 1 base from V and 6 bases from J, with 11 bases between. Germline assignment: CDR1 SGHTA and CDR2 FQGNSA. This sample comprised peripheral blood, obtained 28 days after the second AZD1222 dose. The receptor was isolated from an adult who received the AZD1222 COVID-19 vaccine. This chain links TRBV7-2 with TRBJ2-3, with a possible D match to TRBD1 (5 bases). This CDR3 reads CASSLVGASDTQYF. The CDR3 DNA reads as TGTGCCAGCAGCTTAGTAGGGGCGTCGGATACGCAGTATTTT.